A selection of T cell receptor beta chains follows, all from one sample in a study of T cells in Graves' hyperthyroidism and ophthalmopathy. TCRdb re-derived calls from the multiplex PCR reads in MiXCR, one entry per CDR3 protein. The sample has hundreds of thousands of distinct CDR3 sequences, roughly 14% seen once. The sequencing sample was made of blood. These receptors all stem from a woman between 40 and 50 years old with Graves' ophthalmopathy. Each CDR3 is given with its conserved first and last residue. D genes are given only for firm matches. Only part of the rows carry a size: once, few, many, or a class if the clone is expanded.

clone size: many; V gene: TRBV28; J gene: TRBJ2-7; D gene: -; CDR3 protein: CASTTRARHYEQYF; CDR3 DNA: TGTGCCAGCACCACCCGGGCCCGGCACTACGAGCAGTACTTC
clone size: -; V gene: TRBV27; J gene: TRBJ2-7; D gene: -; CDR3 protein: CASSPGETAYEQYF; CDR3 DNA: TGTGCCAGCTCACCGGGGGAAACCGCCTACGAGCAGTACTTC
clone size: many; V gene: TRBV2; J gene: TRBJ2-7; D gene: TRBD1; CDR3 protein: CASSVLSSDRGLDEQYF; CDR3 DNA: TGTGCCAGCAGTGTTTTAAGTTCCGACAGGGGGCTAGACGAGCAGTACTTC
clone size: -; V gene: TRBV6-2/TRBV6-3; J gene: TRBJ2-3; D gene: -; CDR3 protein: CASSRGPNAQYF; CDR3 DNA: TGTGCCAGCAGTAGAGGACCCAACGCGCAGTATTTT
clone size: many; V gene: TRBV5-1; J gene: TRBJ2-7; D gene: TRBD1; CDR3 protein: CASSLGQGPSEQYF; CDR3 DNA: TGCGCCAGCAGCTTAGGACAGGGGCCGTCCGAGCAGTACTTC
clone size: few; V gene: TRBV5-1; J gene: TRBJ1-1; D gene: -; CDR3 protein: CASRPNRLGSENTEAFF; CDR3 DNA: TGCGCCAGTCGACCAAACAGATTAGGAAGTGAGAACACTGAAGCTTTCTTT
clone size: many; V gene: TRBV30; J gene: TRBJ2-7; D gene: TRBD1; CDR3 protein: CAWSLDRAIYEQYF; CDR3 DNA: TGTGCCTGGAGTCTGGACAGGGCCATCTACGAGCAGTACTTC
clone size: many; V gene: TRBV28; J gene: TRBJ1-1; D gene: -; CDR3 protein: CASSSPGFTEAFF; CDR3 DNA: TGTGCCAGCAGCTCACCGGGGTTCACTGAAGCTTTCTTT
clone size: few; V gene: TRBV20-1; J gene: TRBJ2-1; D gene: TRBD2; CDR3 protein: CSARRLAGANEQFF; CDR3 DNA: TGCAGTGCTCGAAGACTAGCGGGAGCGAATGAGCAGTTCTTC
clone size: many; V gene: TRBV7-2; J gene: TRBJ1-1; D gene: -; CDR3 protein: CASRNTGFTEAFF; CDR3 DNA: TGTGCCAGCAGAAATACAGGGTTTACTGAAGCTTTCTTT
clone size: many; V gene: TRBV6-2/TRBV6-3; J gene: TRBJ1-1; D gene: -; CDR3 protein: CASSYDVGRLNTEAFF; CDR3 DNA: TGTGCCAGCAGTTACGATGTAGGCCGTCTGAACACTGAAGCTTTCTTT
clone size: many; V gene: TRBV12-3/TRBV12-4; J gene: TRBJ1-2; D gene: -; CDR3 protein: CASSFRGPNYGYTF; CDR3 DNA: TGTGCCAGCAGTTTCCGGGGACCTAACTATGGCTACACCTTC
clone size: many; V gene: TRBV9; J gene: TRBJ2-2; D gene: TRBD2; CDR3 protein: CASSPKNLAEVNTGELFF; CDR3 DNA: TGTGCCAGCAGCCCCAAAAATCTAGCGGAGGTGAACACCGGGGAGCTGTTTTTT
clone size: many; V gene: TRBV12-3/TRBV12-4; J gene: TRBJ1-1; D gene: -; CDR3 protein: CASSFRPGANTEAFF; CDR3 DNA: TGTGCCAGCAGTTTTCGTCCGGGGGCGAACACTGAAGCTTTCTTT
clone size: many; V gene: TRBV6-5; J gene: TRBJ2-5; D gene: -; CDR3 protein: CASSYPGEETQYF; CDR3 DNA: TGTGCCAGCAGTTACCCAGGGGAAGAGACCCAGTACTTC
clone size: many; V gene: TRBV7-2; J gene: TRBJ2-7; D gene: -; CDR3 protein: CASSLGTGLSYEQYF; CDR3 DNA: TGTGCCAGCAGCTTAGGCACCGGGTTATCCTACGAGCAGTACTTC
clone size: many; V gene: TRBV25-1; J gene: TRBJ2-5; D gene: TRBD2; CDR3 protein: CASSEGTSGNSQETQYF; CDR3 DNA: TGTGCCAGCAGTGAAGGGACTAGCGGGAACAGCCAAGAGACCCAGTACTTC
clone size: many; V gene: TRBV10-3; J gene: TRBJ1-5; D gene: -; CDR3 protein: CATGGANQPQHF; CDR3 DNA: TGTGCCACCGGGGGGGCTAATCAGCCCCAGCATTTT
clone size: many; V gene: TRBV20-1; J gene: TRBJ2-7; D gene: TRBD2; CDR3 protein: CSARGLAGGAYEQYF; CDR3 DNA: TGCAGTGCTAGAGGGCTAGCGGGAGGTGCTTACGAGCAGTACTTC
clone size: -; V gene: TRBV6-2/TRBV6-3; J gene: TRBJ2-2; D gene: -; CDR3 protein: CASSYSGAPGELFF; CDR3 DNA: TGTGCCAGCAGTTACTCCGGGGCCCCCGGGGAGCTGTTTTTT
clone size: few; V gene: TRBV7-2; J gene: TRBJ2-3; D gene: -; CDR3 protein: CASSLGVKLHF; CDR3 DNA: TGTGCCAGCAGCTTAGGTGTAAAGTTGCATTTT
clone size: many; V gene: TRBV7-9; J gene: TRBJ2-5; D gene: -; CDR3 protein: CASSLSSKETQYF; CDR3 DNA: TGTGCCAGCAGCTTATCTTCGAAAGAGACCCAGTACTTC
clone size: many; V gene: TRBV6-2/TRBV6-3; J gene: TRBJ1-2; D gene: TRBD1; CDR3 protein: CASSYDRGDGSTF; CDR3 DNA: TGTGCCAGCAGTTACGACAGGGGGGATGGCTCCACCTTC
clone size: many; V gene: TRBV7-3; J gene: TRBJ2-7; D gene: -; CDR3 protein: CASSSTHRSYEQYF; CDR3 DNA: TGTGCCAGCAGCTCCACCCATCGATCCTACGAGCAGTACTTC
clone size: many; V gene: TRBV4-2; J gene: TRBJ2-5; D gene: -; CDR3 protein: CASSQEKGWYIQETQYF; CDR3 DNA: TGTGCCAGCAGCCAAGAGAAAGGCTGGTACATCCAAGAGACCCAGTACTTC
clone size: few; V gene: TRBV11-1; J gene: TRBJ2-2; D gene: TRBD2; CDR3 protein: CASSPNNGGLAGTGELFF; CDR3 DNA: TGTGCCAGCAGCCCTAATAACGGGGGACTAGCGGGAACCGGGGAGCTGTTTTTT
clone size: few; V gene: TRBV24-1; J gene: TRBJ2-4; D gene: TRBD2; CDR3 protein: CATSDSSGRDSNIQYF; CDR3 DNA: TGTGCCACCAGTGACTCTAGCGGGAGGGACTCGAACATTCAGTACTTC
clone size: few; V gene: TRBV18; J gene: TRBJ1-2; D gene: -; CDR3 protein: CASSPNEPGTREGGYTF; CDR3 DNA: TGTGCCAGCTCACCAAATGAGCCGGGAACGCGTGAGGGAGGCTACACCTTC
clone size: many; V gene: TRBV20-1; J gene: TRBJ2-2; D gene: -; CDR3 protein: CSARDGRGGTGELFF; CDR3 DNA: TGCAGTGCTAGGGACGGGAGAGGCGGCACCGGGGAGCTGTTTTTT